The subject of this entry is one TCR beta chain. Its specificity is not known. Since a much larger clone is just one base distant, this may be a read error. Primers used in a second PCR of roughly 7 to 12 cycles were a sample-barcoded 5' primer and a J-beta primer mix. A single record per CDR3 protein comes from TCRdb applying MiXCR to the 5' RACE reads. The profile shows 1,800,000 or so distinct CDR3 sequences, about two fifths of them singletons. The sample is drawn from a study of blood T cells in healthy people across ages. The study, taken as a whole, reports: Relative to aged donors, long-lived donors carried more naive CD4+ cells and displayed higher diversity. Estimates based on one million T cells were treated as lower bounds. Changes seen in expanded clonotypes were possibly confounded by donor CMV status left unknown.

Germline V gene sequence: CDR1 MNHEY, CDR2 SMNVEV (reference sequence). The junction had 7 bases not matched to a gene; V was cut back by 3 bases and J by 4 bases. This CDR3 spans 15 amino acids. In each sample, at least 6.5 million PBMCs were isolated. This sequence was found in a human donor in good health. The rearrangement uses TRBV27 and TRBJ2-5; 8 nucleotides match TRBD1. Sequenced input: blood. The CDR3 region has the DNA TGTGCCAGCAGTTTCCTGGGCAGGGGGCGAGAGACCCAGTACTTC. Its protein is CASSFLGRGRETQYF.